This TCR beta chain is from a study of cytotoxic CD8 clonotypes in ibrutinib-treated CLL. Study-wide context: Response was recorded as partial in approximately 24 patients and complete in 2; at median approximately 63 months, approximately 14 remained remitted and about 12 had progressed. Investigators collected response samples after a median approximately eleven months of treatment, range 6 to 36.

This CDR3 comprises 18 residues. Points on this clone: Its specificity is not known.

The method was immunoSEQ multiplex PCR; TCRdb's version includes in-frame clones alone and lacks a portion of them. Of under 200,000 clones detected, about 84% appear once; the ten largest clones hold about 5%. General observations from the study: The clonality went up when patients responded to ibrutinib and dropped back toward baseline at progression. Against age-matched healthy donors, baseline clonality ran higher and tracked circulating CD8+ T-cell counts.

The gene calls are TRBV21-1 and TRBJ2-7; the table's TRBD2 call for D was not verified on the DNA. TRBV21-1 is a known pseudogene. The sample in question was PBMCs, obtained after 24 months of ibrutinib treatment. This receptor was obtained from a human donor with chronic lymphocytic leukemia. The CDR3 is CASSKRVSGGSSSYEQYF. The CDR3, as DNA: TGTGCCAGCAGCAAAAGGGTCAGCGGGGGTTCTAGCTCCTACGAGCAGTACTTC.